This T cell receptor beta chain was identified in a study of regulatory T cells in long-lasting Graves disease. Relying on iRepertoire HTBI primers and Arm-PCR of CDR3 regions, the team built TCR beta libraries. TCRdb called the multiplex PCR reads again in MiXCR, with one record for every CDR3 protein. The sample shows about 400,000 distinct CDR3 sequences, approximately 15% of them seen only once. CDR3 size: 16 residues. Trimming shortened V by 0 bases and J by 4 bases, and 17 bases separated the two germline ends. Per germline, CDR1 DFQATT and CDR2 SNEGSKA (reference sequence). About this clonotype: Its antigen is as yet unknown.

Whole-study results and caveats: The TCR repertoire of persistent Graves' patients was less diverse than that of newly diagnosed ones. When disease was persistent, TRBV28, TRBJ1-2 and TRBJ2-5 were the favored segments.

The time point here: newly diagnosed GD, antithyroid drugs for less than 3 months. After RNA was extracted from PBMCs, the TCR library was made from it. The data also belong to a second study, concerning T cells in Graves' hyperthyroidism and ophthalmopathy. As that report states: Primed by the HTBI set, a first-round RT-PCR was run on the TCR CDR3.

Sample: peripheral blood mononuclear cells (PBMCs), taken at new diagnosis, from a patient treated with antithyroid drugs. The source of this sequence is a woman aged 40-49 years with Graves disease. The V and J genes are TRBV20-1 and TRBJ2-3; D could derive from TRBD1 or TRBD2 (5 bases each). The CDR3 protein is CSARDRGGPRADTQYF. The CDR3 DNA is TGCAGTGCTAGAGATCGGGGCGGGCCAAGGGCAGATACGCAGTATTTT.